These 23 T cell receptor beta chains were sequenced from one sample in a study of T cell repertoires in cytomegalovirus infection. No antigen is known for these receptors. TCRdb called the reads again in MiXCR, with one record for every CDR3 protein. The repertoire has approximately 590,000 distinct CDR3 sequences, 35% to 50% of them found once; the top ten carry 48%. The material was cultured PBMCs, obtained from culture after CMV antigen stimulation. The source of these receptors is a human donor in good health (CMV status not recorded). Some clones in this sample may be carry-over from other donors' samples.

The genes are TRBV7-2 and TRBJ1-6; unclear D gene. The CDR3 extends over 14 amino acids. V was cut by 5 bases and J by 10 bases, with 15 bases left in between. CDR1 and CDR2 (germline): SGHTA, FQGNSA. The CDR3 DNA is TGTGCCAGCAGCCCCGTCCTGCGGAGGTCACCCCTCCACTTT. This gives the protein CASSPVLRRSPLHF.

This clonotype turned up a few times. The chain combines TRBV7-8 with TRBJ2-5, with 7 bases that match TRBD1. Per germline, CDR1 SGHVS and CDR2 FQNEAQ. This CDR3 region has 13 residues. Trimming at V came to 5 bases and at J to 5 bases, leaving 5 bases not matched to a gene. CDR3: CASSPTGVETQYF. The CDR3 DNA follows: TGTGCCAGCAGCCCAACAGGGGTCGAGACCCAGTACTTC.

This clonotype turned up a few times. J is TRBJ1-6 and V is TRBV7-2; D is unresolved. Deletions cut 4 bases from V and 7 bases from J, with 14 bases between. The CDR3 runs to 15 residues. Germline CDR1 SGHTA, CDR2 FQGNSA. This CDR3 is CASSSDGERNSPLHF. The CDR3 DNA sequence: TGTGCCAGCAGCTCCGATGGGGAACGCAATTCACCCCTCCACTTT.

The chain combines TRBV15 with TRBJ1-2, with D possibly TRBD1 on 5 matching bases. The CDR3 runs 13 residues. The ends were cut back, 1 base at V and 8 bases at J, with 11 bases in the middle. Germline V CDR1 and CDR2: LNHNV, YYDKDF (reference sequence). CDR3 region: CATSRGGRVGYTF. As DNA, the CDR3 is TGTGCCACCAGCAGAGGGGGCAGGGTGGGCTACACCTTC.

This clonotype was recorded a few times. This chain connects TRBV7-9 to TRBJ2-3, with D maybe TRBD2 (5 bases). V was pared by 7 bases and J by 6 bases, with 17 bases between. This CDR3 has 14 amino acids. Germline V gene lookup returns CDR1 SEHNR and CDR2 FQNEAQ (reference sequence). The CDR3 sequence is CASIYTPRADTQYF. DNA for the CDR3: TGTGCCAGCATCTATACCCCGCGGGCGGATACGCAGTATTTT.

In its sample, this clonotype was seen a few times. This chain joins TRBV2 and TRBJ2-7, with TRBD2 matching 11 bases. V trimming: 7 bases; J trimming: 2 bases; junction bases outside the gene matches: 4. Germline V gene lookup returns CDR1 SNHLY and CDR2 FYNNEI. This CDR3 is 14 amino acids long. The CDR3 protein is CASNPTSGTYEQYF. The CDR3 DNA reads TGTGCCAGCAACCCGACTAGCGGGACCTACGAGCAGTACTTC.

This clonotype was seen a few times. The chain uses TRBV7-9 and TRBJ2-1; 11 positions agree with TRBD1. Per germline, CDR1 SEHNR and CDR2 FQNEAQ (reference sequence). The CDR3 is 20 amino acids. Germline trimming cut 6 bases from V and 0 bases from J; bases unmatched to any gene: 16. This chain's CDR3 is CASRVKPGQGVISSYNEQFF. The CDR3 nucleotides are TGTGCCAGCAGAGTTAAACCGGGACAGGGGGTCATCAGCTCCTACAATGAGCAGTTCTTC.

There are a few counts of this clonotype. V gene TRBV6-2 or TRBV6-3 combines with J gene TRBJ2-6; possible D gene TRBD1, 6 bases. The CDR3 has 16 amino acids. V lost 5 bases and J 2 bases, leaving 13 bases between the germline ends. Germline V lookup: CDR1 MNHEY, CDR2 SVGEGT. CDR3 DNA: TGTGCCAGCAGTAACCCAGGGGCGGCTGGGGCCAACGTCCTGACTTTC. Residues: CASSNPGAAGANVLTF.

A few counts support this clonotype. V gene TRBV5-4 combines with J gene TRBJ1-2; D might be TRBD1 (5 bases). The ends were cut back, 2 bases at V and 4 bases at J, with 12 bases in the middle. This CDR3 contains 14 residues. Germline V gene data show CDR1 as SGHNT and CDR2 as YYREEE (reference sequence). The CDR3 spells CASSLQVTSYGYTF. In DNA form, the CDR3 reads TGTGCCAGCAGCTTACAGGTTACCTCCTATGGCTACACCTTC.

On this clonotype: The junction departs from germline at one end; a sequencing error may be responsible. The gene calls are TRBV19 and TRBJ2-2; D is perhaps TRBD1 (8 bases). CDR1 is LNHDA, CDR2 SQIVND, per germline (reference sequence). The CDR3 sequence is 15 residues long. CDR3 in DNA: TGTGCCAGCAGAACTCAGGGGGCTGGAAGCGGGGTGCTGTTTTTT. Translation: CASRTQGAGSGVLFF.

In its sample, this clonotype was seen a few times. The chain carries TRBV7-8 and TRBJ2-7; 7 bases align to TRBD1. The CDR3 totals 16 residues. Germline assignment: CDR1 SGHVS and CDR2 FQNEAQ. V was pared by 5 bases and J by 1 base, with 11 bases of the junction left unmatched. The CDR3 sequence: CASSRPPGDSSYEQYF. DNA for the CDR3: TGTGCCAGCAGCCGCCCCCCCGGGGACAGTTCCTACGAGCAGTACTTC.

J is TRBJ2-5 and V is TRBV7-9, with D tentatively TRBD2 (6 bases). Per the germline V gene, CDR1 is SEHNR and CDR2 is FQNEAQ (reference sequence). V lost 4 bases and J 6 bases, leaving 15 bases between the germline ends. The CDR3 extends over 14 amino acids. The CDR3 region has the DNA TGTGCCAGCAGCTCGGGGGATTCTCGGAAGACCCAGTACTTC. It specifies CASSSGDSRKTQYF.

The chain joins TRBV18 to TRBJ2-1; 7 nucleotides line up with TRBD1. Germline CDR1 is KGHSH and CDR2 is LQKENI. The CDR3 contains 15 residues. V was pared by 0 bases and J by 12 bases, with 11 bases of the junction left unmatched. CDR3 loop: CASSPPTGKLDRQFF. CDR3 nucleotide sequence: TGTGCCAGCTCACCACCGACAGGGAAGTTAGACCGGCAGTTCTTC.

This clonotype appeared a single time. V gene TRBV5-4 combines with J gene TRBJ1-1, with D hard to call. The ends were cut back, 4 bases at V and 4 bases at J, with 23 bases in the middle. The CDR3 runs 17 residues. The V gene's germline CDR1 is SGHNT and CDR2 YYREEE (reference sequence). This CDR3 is CASSGNPLGQFSTEAFF. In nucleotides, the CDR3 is TGTGCCAGCAGCGGAAACCCCTTAGGGCAGTTTAGCACTGAAGCTTTCTTT.

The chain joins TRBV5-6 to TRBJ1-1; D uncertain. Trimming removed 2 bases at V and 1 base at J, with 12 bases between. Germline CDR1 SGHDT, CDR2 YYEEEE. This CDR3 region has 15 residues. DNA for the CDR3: TGTGCCAGCAGCTTAATAAGCGACCAGAACACTGAAGCTTTCTTT. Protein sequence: CASSLISDQNTEAFF.

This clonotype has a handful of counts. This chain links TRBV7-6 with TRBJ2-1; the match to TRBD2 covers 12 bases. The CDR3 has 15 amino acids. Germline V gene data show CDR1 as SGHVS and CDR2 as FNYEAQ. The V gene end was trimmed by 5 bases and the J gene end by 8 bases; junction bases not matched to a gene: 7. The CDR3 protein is CASSPSGGAGYEQFF. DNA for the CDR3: TGTGCCAGCAGCCCTAGCGGGGGGGCCGGCTATGAGCAGTTCTTC.

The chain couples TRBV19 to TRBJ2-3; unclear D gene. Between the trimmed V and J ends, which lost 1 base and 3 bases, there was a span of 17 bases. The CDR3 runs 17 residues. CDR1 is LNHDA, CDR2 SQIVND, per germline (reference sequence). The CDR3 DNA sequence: TGTGCCAGTAGTATAGCGACCGACCAGGCCGATACAGATACGCAGTATTTT. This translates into CASSIATDQADTDTQYF. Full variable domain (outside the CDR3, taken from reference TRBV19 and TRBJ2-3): DGGITQSPKYLFRKEGQNVTLSCEQNLNHDAMYWYRQDPGQGLRLIYYSQIVNDFQKGDIAEGYSVSREKKESFPLTVTSAQKNPTAFYLCASSIATDQADTDTQYFGPGTRLTVL.

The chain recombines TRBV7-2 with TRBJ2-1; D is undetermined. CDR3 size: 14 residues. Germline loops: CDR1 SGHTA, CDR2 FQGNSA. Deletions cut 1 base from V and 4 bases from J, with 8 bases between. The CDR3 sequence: CASSLGPRYNEQFF. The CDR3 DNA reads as TGTGCCAGCAGCTTAGGGCCGCGGTACAATGAGCAGTTCTTC.

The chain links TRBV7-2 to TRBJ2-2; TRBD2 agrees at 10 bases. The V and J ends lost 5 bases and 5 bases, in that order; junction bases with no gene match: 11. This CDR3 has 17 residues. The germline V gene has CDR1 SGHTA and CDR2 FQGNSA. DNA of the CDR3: TGTGCCAGCAGCCCAGAGAGGGGGACTAGCGTTACCGGGGAGCTGTTTTTT. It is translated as CASSPERGTSVTGELFF.

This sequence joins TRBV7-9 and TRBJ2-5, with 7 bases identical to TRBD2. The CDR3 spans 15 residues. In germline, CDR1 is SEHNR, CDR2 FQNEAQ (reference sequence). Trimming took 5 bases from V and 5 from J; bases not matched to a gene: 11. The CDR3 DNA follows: TGTGCCAGCAGCCCCCACGGGCAGGGAGGGGAGACCCAGTACTTC. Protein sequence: CASSPHGQGGETQYF.

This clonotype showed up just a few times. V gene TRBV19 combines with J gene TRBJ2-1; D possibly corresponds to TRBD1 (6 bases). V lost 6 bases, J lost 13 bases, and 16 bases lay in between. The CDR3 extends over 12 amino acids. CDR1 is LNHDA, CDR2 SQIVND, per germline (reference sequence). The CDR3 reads CASSQGTRLQFF. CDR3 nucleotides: TGTGCCAGTAGCCAGGGGACACGCCTCCAGTTCTTC.

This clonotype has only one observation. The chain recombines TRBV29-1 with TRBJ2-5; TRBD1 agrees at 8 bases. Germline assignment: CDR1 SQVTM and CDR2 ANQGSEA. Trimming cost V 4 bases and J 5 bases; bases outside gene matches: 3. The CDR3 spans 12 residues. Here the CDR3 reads CSVGDRSETQYF. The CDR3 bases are TGCAGCGTTGGGGACAGGTCCGAGACCCAGTACTTC.

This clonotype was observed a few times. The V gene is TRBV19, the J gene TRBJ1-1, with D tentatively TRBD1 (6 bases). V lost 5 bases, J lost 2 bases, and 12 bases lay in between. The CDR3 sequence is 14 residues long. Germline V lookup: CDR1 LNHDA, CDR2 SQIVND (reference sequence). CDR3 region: CASSPWTDNTEAFF. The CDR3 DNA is TGTGCCAGTAGTCCATGGACAGATAACACTGAAGCTTTCTTT.